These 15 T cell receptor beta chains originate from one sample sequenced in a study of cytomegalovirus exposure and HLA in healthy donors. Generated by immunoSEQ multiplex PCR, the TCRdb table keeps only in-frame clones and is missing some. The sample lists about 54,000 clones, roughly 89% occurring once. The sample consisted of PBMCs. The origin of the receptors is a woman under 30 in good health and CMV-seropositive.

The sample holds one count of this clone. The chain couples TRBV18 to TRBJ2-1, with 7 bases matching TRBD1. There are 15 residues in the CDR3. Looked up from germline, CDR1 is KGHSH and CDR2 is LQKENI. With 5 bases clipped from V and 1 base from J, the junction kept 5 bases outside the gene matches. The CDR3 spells CASSFAGGSYNEQFF. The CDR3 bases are TGTGCCAGCTCATTCGCAGGGGGATCCTACAATGAGCAGTTCTTC.

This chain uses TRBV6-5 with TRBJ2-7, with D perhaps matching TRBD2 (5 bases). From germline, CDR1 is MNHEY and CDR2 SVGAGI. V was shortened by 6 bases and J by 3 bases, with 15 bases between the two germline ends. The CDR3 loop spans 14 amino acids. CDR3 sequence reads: CASSSSSGVYEQYF. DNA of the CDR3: TGTGCCAGCAGCTCCTCATCCGGGGTCTACGAGCAGTACTTC.

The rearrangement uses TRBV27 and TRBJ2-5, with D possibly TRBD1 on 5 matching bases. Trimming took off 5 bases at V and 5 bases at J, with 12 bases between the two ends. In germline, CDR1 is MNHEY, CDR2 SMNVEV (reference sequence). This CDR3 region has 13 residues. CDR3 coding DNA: TGTGCCAGCAGTCAGGGTGGTCATGAGACCCAGTACTTC. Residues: CASSQGGHETQYF.

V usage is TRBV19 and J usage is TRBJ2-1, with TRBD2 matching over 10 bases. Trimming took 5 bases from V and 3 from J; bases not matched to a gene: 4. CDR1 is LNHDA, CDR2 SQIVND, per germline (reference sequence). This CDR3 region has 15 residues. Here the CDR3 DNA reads TGTGCCAGTAGTCGTAGCGGGGGGTTCTACAATGAGCAGTTCTTC. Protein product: CASSRSGGFYNEQFF.

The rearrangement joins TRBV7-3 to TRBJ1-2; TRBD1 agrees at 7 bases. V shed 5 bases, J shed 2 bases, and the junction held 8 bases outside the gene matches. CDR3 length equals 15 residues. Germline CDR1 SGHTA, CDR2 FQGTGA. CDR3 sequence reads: CASSPAGTANYGYTF. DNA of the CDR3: TGTGCCAGCAGCCCTGCCGGGACAGCAAACTATGGCTACACCTTC.

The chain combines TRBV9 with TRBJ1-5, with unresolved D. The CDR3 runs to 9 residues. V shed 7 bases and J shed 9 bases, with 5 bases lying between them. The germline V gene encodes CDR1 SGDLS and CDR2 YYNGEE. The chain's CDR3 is CASARPQHF. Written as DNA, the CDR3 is TGTGCCAGCGCCAGGCCCCAGCATTTT.

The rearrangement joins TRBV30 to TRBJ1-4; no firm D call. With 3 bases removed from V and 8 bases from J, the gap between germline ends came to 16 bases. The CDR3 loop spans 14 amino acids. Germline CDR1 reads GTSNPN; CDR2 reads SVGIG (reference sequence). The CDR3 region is CAWRFGPGGEKLFF. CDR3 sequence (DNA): TGTGCCTGGAGGTTCGGCCCCGGCGGGGAAAAACTGTTTTTT.

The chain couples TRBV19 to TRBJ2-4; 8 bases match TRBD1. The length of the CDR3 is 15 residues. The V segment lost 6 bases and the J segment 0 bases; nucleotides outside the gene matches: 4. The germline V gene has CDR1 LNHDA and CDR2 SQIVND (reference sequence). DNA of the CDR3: TGTGCCAGTAGGGGACAGGAGCTAGCCAAAAACATTCAGTACTTC. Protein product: CASRGQELAKNIQYF.

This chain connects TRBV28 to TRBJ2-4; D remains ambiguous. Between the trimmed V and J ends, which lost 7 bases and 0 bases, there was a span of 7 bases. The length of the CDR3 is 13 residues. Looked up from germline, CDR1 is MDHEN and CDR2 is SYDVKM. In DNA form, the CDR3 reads TGTGCCAGCAAAGAGGTAGCCAAAAACATTCAGTACTTC. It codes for CASKEVAKNIQYF.

CDR3 sequence (DNA): TGTGCCATCAGTGAGAATCCACAGGGCCACCAGCCCCAGCATTTT. This encodes CAISENPQGHQPQHF. This rearrangement joins TRBV10-3 to TRBJ1-5; weak D call: TRBD1 (6 bases). V was trimmed by 2 bases and J by 7 bases, leaving 15 bases between them. The CDR3 consists of 15 residues. Germline CDR1 is ENHRY and CDR2 is SYGVKD.

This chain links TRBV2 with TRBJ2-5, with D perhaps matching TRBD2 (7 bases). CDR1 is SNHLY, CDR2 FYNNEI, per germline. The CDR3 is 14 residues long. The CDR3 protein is CAGEDGGLGETQYF. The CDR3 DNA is TGTGCAGGGGAGGACGGGGGGCTGGGAGAGACCCAGTACTTC.

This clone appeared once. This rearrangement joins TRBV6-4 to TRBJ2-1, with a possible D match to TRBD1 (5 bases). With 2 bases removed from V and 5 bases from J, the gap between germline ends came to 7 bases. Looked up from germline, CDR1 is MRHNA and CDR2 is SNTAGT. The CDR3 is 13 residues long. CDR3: CASSDTTDNEQFF. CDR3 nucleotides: TGTGCCAGCAGTGACACGACAGACAATGAGCAGTTCTTC.

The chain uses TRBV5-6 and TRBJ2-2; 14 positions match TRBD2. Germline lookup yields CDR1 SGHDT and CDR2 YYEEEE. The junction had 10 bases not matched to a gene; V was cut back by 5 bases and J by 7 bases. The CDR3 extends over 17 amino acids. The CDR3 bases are TGTGCCAGCAGTTCGGGACTAGCGGGGGCGCGCTTCGGGGAGCTGTTTTTT. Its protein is CASSSGLAGARFGELFF.

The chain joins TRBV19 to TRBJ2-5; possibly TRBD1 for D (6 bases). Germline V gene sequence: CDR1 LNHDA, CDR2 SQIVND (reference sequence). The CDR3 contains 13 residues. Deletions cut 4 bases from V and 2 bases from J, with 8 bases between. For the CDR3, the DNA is TGTGCCAGTAGTAGAGGACAGCAAGAGACCCAGTACTTC. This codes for CASSRGQQETQYF.

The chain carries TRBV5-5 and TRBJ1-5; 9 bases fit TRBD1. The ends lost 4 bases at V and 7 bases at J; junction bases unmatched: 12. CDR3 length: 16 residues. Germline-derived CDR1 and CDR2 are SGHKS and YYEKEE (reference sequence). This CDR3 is CASSETWTGAQQPQHF. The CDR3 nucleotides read TGTGCCAGCAGCGAAACCTGGACAGGGGCACAGCAGCCCCAGCATTTT.